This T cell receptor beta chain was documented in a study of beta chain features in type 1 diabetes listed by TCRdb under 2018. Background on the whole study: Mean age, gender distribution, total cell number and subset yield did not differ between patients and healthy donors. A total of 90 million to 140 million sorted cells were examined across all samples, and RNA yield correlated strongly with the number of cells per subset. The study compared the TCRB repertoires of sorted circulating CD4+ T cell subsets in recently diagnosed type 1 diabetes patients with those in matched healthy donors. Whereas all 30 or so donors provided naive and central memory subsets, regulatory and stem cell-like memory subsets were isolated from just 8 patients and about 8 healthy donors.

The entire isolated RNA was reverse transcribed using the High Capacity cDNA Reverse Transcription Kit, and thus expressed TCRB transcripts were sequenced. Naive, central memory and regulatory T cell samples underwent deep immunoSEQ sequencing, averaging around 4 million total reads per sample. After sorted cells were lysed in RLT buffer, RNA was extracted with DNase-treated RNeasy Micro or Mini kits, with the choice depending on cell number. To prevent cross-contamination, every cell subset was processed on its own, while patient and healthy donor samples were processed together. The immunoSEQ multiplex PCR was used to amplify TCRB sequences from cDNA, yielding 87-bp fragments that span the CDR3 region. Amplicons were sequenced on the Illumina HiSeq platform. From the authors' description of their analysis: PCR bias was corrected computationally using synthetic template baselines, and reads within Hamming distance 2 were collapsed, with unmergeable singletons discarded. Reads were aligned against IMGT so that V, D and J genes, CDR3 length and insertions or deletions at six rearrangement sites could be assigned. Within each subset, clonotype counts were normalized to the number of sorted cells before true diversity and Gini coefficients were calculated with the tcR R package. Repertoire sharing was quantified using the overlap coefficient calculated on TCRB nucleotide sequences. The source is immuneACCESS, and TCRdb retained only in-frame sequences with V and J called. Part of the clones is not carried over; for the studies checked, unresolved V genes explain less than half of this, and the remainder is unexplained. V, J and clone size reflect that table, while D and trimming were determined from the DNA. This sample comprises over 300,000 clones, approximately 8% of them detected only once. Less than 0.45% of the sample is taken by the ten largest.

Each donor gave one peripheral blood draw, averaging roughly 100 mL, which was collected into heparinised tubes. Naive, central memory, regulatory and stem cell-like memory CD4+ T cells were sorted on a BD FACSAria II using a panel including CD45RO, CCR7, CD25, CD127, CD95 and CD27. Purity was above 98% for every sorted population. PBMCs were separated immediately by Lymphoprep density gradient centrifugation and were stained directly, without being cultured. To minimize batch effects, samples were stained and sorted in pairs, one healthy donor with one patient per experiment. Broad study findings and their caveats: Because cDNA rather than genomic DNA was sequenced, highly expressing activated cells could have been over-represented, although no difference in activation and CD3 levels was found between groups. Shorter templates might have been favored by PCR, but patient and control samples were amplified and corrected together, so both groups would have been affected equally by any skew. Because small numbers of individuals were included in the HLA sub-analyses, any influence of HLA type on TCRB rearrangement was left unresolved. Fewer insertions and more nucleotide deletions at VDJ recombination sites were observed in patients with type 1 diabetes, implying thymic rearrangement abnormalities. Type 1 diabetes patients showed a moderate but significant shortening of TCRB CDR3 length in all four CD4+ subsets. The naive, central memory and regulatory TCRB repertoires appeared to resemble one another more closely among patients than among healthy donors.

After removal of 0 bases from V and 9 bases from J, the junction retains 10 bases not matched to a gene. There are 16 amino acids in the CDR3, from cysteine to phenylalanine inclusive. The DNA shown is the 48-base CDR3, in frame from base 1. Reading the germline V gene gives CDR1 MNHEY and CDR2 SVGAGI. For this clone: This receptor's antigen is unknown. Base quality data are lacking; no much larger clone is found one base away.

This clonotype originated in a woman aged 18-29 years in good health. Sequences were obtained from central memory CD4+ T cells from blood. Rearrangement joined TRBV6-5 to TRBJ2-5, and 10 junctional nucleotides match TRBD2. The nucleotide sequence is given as TGTGCCAGCAGTTACTCCTCGCTAGCGGGAGTAGGGGCCCAGTACTTC. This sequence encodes CASSYSSLAGVGAQYF.